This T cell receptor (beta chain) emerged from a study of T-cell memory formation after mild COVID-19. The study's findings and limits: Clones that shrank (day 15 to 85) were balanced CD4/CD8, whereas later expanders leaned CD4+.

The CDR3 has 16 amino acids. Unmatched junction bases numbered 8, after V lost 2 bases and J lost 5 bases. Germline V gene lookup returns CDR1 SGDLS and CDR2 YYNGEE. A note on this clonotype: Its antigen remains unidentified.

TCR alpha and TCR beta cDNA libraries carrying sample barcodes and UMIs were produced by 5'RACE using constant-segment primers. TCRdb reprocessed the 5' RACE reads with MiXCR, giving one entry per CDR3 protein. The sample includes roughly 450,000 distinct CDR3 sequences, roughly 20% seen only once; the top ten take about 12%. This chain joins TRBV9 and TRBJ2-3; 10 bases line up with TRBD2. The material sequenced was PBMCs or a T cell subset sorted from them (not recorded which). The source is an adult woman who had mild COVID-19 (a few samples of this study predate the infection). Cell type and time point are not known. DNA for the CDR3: TGTGCCAGCAGCGTTATTAGCGGGGGGAACGGAGATACGCAGTATTTT. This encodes CASSVISGGNGDTQYF.